Here is one T cell receptor beta chain with its context. The sample belongs to a study of blood T cell repertoires in COVID-19. The CDR3 totals 17 residues. Germline values: CDR1 SGHTA, CDR2 FQGNSA. The germline V and J ends were trimmed by 6 bases and 4 bases, with 24 bases remaining between them. Method: immunoSEQ multiplex PCR; TCRdb's copy keeps in-frame clones and lacks some. The table records roughly 330,000 clones, about 89% of them present only once. The sample comprised PBMCs or T cells enriched from blood (not recorded which). The chain has TRBV7-2 and TRBJ1-2; a weak D match, TRBD1 (5 bases). The receptor's source is a woman younger than 45 who had recovered from COVID-19. The CDR3 loop is CASRSSMVKGPVYGYTF. In DNA, the CDR3 is TGTGCCAGCAGGTCTAGTATGGTAAAGGGGCCCGTCTATGGCTACACCTTC.